Listed below are T cell receptor beta chains from one sample, sequenced in a study of regulatory dendritic cells for organ transplantation. Sequencing used immunoSEQ multiplex PCR; TCRdb keeps in-frame clones, though not all of them. Of roughly 12,000 clones listed, about 90% are singletons. No antigen has been identified for these receptors. The sequenced material came from naive CD8+ T cells from blood cultured with regulatory dendritic cells. The receptors were gathered from a human donor in good health. Each CDR3 is given with its conserved first and last residue. D genes are given only for firm matches. The size entry is marked missing in some rows and otherwise reads once, few, many or a size class.

D	J	V	size	DNA	CDR3
TRBD1	TRBJ2-7	TRBV7-9	NA	TGTGCCAGCAGCTTAGTGGGACAGGGGCTAGGCGAGCAGTACTTC	CASSLVGQGLGEQYF
NA	TRBJ1-2	TRBV7-2	NA	TGTGCCAGCAGCCCTATACCGAACTCGGGTAACTATGGCTACACCTTC	CASSPIPNSGNYGYTF
NA	TRBJ2-7	TRBV27	NA	TGTGCCAGCAGTTCTTCCTCCTACGAGCAGTACTTC	CASSSSSYEQYF
NA	TRBJ2-5	TRBV5-1	NA	TGCGCCAGCAGCCGGAAAGAGACCCAGTACTTC	CASSRKETQYF
NA	TRBJ1-4	TRBV4-1	NA	TGCGCCAGCAGCTCGCGACAGAGTAATGAAAAACTGTTTTTT	CASSSRQSNEKLFF
NA	TRBJ2-7	TRBV28	once	TGTGCCAGCAGTCCCGGAGTTTCCTCCTACGAGCAGTACTTC	CASSPGVSSYEQYF
NA	TRBJ2-3	TRBV28	NA	TGTGCCAGCAGTTATATGGCGACAAGGGAACGCACAGATACGCAGTATTTT	CASSYMATRERTDTQYF
NA	TRBJ1-1	TRBV7-9	once	TGTGCCAGCAGCAGCGCGGACGGCATGAACACTGAAGCTTTCTTT	CASSSADGMNTEAFF
NA	TRBJ1-3	TRBV29-1	NA	TGCAGCGTTCAACCCTCTGGAAACACCATATATTTT	CSVQPSGNTIYF
NA	TRBJ2-6	TRBV30	NA	TGTGCCTGGAGGCGAGCTTCTGGGGCCAACGTCCTGACTTTC	CAWRRASGANVLTF
NA	TRBJ2-2	TRBV9	once	TGTGCCAGCAGCGAGGAGGAGCCCGGGGAGCTGTTTTTT	CASSEEEPGELFF